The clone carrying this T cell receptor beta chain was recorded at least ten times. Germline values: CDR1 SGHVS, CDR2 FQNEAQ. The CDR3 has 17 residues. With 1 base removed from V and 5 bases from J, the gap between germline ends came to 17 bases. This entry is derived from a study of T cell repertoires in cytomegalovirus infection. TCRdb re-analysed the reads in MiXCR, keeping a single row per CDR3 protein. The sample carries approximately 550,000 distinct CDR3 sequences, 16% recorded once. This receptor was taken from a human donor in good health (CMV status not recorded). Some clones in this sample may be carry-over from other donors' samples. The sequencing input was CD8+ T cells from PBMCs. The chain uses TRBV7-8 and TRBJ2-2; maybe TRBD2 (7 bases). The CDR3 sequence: CASSLVLSGGPTGELFF. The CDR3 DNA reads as TGTGCCAGCAGCTTAGTCCTCTCGGGGGGCCCGACCGGGGAGCTGTTTTTT.